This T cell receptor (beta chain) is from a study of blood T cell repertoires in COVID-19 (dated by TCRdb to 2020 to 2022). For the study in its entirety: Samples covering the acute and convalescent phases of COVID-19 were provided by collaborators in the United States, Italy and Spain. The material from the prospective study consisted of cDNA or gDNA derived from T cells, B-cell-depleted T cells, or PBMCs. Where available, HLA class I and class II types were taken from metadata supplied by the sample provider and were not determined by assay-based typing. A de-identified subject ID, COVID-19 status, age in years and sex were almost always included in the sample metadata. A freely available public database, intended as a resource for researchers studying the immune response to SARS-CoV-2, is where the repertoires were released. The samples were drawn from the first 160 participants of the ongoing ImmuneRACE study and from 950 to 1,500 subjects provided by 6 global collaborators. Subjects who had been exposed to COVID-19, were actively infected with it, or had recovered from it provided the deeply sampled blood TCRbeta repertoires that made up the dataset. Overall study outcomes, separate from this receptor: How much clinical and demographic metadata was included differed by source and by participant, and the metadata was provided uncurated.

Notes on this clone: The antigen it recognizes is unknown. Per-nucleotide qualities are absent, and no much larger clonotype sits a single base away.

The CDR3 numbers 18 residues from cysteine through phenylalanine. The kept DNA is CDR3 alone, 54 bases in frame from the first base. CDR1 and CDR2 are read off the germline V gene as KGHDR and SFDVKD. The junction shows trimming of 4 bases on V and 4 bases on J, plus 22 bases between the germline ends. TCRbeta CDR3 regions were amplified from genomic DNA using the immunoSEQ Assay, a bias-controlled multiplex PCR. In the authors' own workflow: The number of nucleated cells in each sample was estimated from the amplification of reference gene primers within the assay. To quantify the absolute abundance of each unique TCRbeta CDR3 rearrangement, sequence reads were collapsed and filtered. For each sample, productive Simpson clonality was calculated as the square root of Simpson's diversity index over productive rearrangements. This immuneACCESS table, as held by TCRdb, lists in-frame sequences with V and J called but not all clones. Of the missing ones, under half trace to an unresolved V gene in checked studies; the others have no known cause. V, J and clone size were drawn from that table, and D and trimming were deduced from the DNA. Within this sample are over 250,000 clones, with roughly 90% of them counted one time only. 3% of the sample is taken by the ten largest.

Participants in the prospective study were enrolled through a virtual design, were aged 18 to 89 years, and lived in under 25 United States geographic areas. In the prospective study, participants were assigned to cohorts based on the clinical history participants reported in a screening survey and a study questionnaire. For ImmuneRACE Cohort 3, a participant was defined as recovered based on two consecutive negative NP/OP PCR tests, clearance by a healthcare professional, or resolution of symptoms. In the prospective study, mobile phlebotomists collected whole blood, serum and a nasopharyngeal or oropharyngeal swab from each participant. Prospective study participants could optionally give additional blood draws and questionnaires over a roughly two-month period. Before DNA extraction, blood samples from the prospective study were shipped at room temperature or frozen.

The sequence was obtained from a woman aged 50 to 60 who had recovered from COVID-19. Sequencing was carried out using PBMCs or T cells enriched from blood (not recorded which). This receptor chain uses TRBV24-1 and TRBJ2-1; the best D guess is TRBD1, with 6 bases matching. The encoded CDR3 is CATSDPVRQEVRYNEQFF. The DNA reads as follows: TGTGCCACCAGTGACCCCGTTAGACAGGAAGTAAGATACAATGAGCAGTTCTTC.